One and the same sample provided the 21 T cell receptor beta chains below, sequenced in a study of blood T cell repertoires in COVID-19. Repertoires were generated with immunoSEQ multiplex PCR, while TCRdb's copy carries only in-frame clones and drops some. The sample records approximately 88,000 clones, about three quarters being singletons. Sequenced: peripheral blood. The source is a man aged 50 or older who had recovered from COVID-19.

This clone was seen only a few times. The chain is built from TRBV6-1 and TRBJ2-3, with 12 bases matching TRBD2. V was pared by 1 base and J by 4 bases, with 0 bases of the junction left unmatched. The CDR3 has 15 amino acids. Germline V CDR1 and CDR2: MNHNS, SASEGT. CDR3 amino acids: CASSEGLAGADTQYF. In nucleotides, the CDR3 is TGTGCCAGCAGTGAAGGACTAGCGGGAGCAGATACGCAGTATTTT.

This clone was recorded a few times. The genes are TRBV5-1 and TRBJ1-1, with 8 positions matching TRBD1. The germline V gene encodes CDR1 SGHRS and CDR2 YFSETQ. Trimming at V came to 2 bases and at J to 4 bases, leaving 4 bases not matched to a gene. CDR3 length equals 14 residues. In DNA, the CDR3 is TGCGCCAGCAGCTTAAGGCAGGGGGCCACTGAAGCTTTCTTT. Its translation is CASSLRQGATEAFF.

V gene TRBV6-5 combines with J gene TRBJ2-5, with D possibly TRBD1 on 6 matching bases. V was cut by 6 bases and J by 4 bases, with 12 bases left in between. The CDR3 sequence is 13 residues long. Germline CDR1 and CDR2: MNHEY and SVGAGI. The CDR3 loop is CASRQGWLETQYF. The CDR3 DNA reads as TGTGCCAGCAGACAGGGATGGCTAGAGACCCAGTACTTC.

V usage is TRBV12-5 and J usage is TRBJ1-4; D uncertain. Germline V CDR1 and CDR2: LGHNT, FRNRAP. Trimming removed 7 bases from V and 8 bases from J, with 11 bases in between. The CDR3 length is 12 residues. The DNA of the CDR3 is TGTGCTAGTGCAGCCCGAGGAGAAAAACTGTTTTTT. Translated: CASAARGEKLFF.

This clone turned up a few times. CDR3 in DNA: TGCGCCAGCAGCTTGGTGGGGACAGGGGATACGCAGTATTTT. Its protein product is CASSLVGTGDTQYF. The chain uses TRBV5-1 and TRBJ2-3, with TRBD1 matching 9 bases. Unmatched junction bases numbered 2, after V lost 0 bases and J lost 6 bases. The CDR3 has 14 residues. Germline V gene lookup returns CDR1 SGHRS and CDR2 YFSETQ.

V usage is TRBV7-2 and J usage is TRBJ1-4; 8 nucleotides agree with TRBD1. The junction had 15 bases not matched to a gene; V was cut back by 4 bases and J by 8 bases. This CDR3 region has 17 residues. Looked up from germline, CDR1 is SGHTA and CDR2 is FQGNSA. CDR3 loop: CASSYHLDRGRGEKLFF. In DNA, the CDR3 is TGTGCCAGCAGCTACCACCTAGACAGGGGAAGGGGGGAAAAACTGTTTTTT.

V and J are TRBV5-5 and TRBJ2-5, with 7 bases aligning to TRBD2. The CDR3 runs to 13 residues. V was clipped by 0 bases and J by 8 bases; unmatched bases: 4. The germline CDR1 and CDR2 sequences are SGHKS and YYEKEE (reference sequence). CDR3 sequence reads: CASSLDTGGTQYF. The DNA for the CDR3 is TGTGCCAGCAGCTTGGATACGGGGGGAACCCAGTACTTC.

This clone was found once. CDR3 region: CASSAVAGVTDTQYF. CDR3 sequence (DNA): TGTGCCAGCAGCGCCGTAGCGGGCGTCACAGATACGCAGTATTTT. This chain links TRBV9 with TRBJ2-3; 7 bases line up with TRBD2. The V gene's germline CDR1 is SGDLS and CDR2 YYNGEE. CDR3 length: 15 residues. J lost 2 bases, V lost 3 bases, and 6 bases had no gene match.

The V call is TRBV27, the J call TRBJ2-2; D might be TRBD1 (5 bases). V dropped 2 bases and J dropped 1 base, with 8 bases sitting between them. The CDR3 runs 15 residues. Germline V gene data show CDR1 as MNHEY and CDR2 as SMNVEV (reference sequence). CDR3 region: CASSLGRVNTGELFF. DNA for the CDR3: TGTGCCAGCAGTTTAGGCAGGGTGAACACCGGGGAGCTGTTTTTT.

The chain has TRBV3-1 (or the pseudogene TRBV3-2) and TRBJ1-2, with D unclear. Germline CDR1 reads LGHDT; CDR2 reads YNNKEL (reference sequence). CDR3 length equals 13 residues. Trimming left V 0 bases short and J 5 bases short, with 7 bases between. CDR3 protein: CASSQDFSYGYTF. In DNA, the CDR3 is TGTGCCAGCAGCCAAGATTTCTCGTATGGCTACACCTTC.

The V call is TRBV6-2 or TRBV6-3, the J call TRBJ2-3; 8 bases are shared with TRBD2. The V and J ends lost 0 bases and 5 bases, in that order; junction bases with no gene match: 10. CDR3 length: 17 residues. Germline V CDR1 and CDR2: MNHEY, SVGEGT. The CDR3 here is CASSYSASGGLKDTQYF. The CDR3 DNA reads TGTGCCAGCAGTTACTCAGCCAGCGGGGGCCTCAAAGATACGCAGTATTTT.

This chain uses TRBV5-8 with TRBJ1-2, with TRBD1 matching 10 bases. V lost 4 bases to trimming and J lost 6 bases; unmatched junction nucleotides: 9. The CDR3 extends over 15 amino acids. Germline assignment: CDR1 SGHTS and CDR2 YDEGEE. The CDR3 spells CASSKPGQGNHGYTF. CDR3 bases: TGTGCCAGCAGCAAACCGGGACAGGGGAACCATGGCTACACCTTC.

This clone is judged medium-sized (0.01 to 0.1%). The CDR3 spells CASSNFRGDTEAFF. In DNA form, the CDR3 reads TGTGCCAGTAGTAACTTCAGGGGGGACACTGAAGCTTTCTTT. The rearrangement joins TRBV19 to TRBJ1-1; TRBD1 matches 7 bases. Looked up from germline, CDR1 is LNHDA and CDR2 is SQIVND (reference sequence). V was pared by 4 bases and J by 3 bases, with 5 bases of the junction left unmatched. The CDR3 runs to 14 residues.

This clone was seen only once. V and J are TRBV5-8 and TRBJ1-1; 7 nucleotides align to TRBD1. After removal of 5 bases from V and 0 bases from J, the junction contained 4 bases not matched to a gene. Germline V CDR1 and CDR2: SGHTS, YDEGEE. This CDR3 has 14 residues. The CDR3 is CASRRDRMNTEAFF. The CDR3 DNA sequence: TGTGCCAGCAGGAGGGACAGAATGAACACTGAAGCTTTCTTT. Based on the CDR3 plus reference TRBV5-8 and TRBJ1-1, the full variable domain is EAGVTQSPTHLIKTRGQQATLRCSPISGHTSVYWYQQALGLGLQFLLWYDEGEERNRGNFPPRFSGRQFPNYSSELNVNALELEDSALYLCASRRDRMNTEAFFGQGTRLTVV.

There are a few counts of this clone. This chain joins TRBV7-8 and TRBJ1-2; TRBD1 aligns across 7 bases. V trimming: 5 bases; J trimming: 8 bases; junction bases outside the gene matches: 2. This CDR3 region has 11 residues. Germline assignment: CDR1 SGHVS and CDR2 FQNEAQ. CDR3 DNA: TGTGCCAGCAGCCAGGGGGACGGCTACACCTTC. Translating it yields CASSQGDGYTF.

The chain links TRBV5-1 to TRBJ1-2; TRBD1 agrees at 9 bases. The CDR3 is 16 residues long. CDR1 and CDR2 (germline): SGHRS, YFSETQ. Trimming cost V 4 bases and J 6 bases; bases outside gene matches: 13. The CDR3 coding sequence is TGCGCCAGCAGCACGCTTTCGGCGGACAGGGGAGATGGCTACACCTTC. Protein: CASSTLSADRGDGYTF.

The rearrangement joins TRBV3-1 (or the pseudogene TRBV3-2) to TRBJ1-1; D perhaps matches TRBD1 (6 bases). Per germline, CDR1 LGHDT and CDR2 YNNKEL (reference sequence). This CDR3 contains 14 residues. Trimming took 3 bases from V and 0 from J, leaving 8 bases between them. DNA for the CDR3: TGTGCCAGCAGCCAGGGGGCTCTGAACACTGAAGCTTTCTTT. Protein product: CASSQGALNTEAFF.

The chain couples TRBV6-2 or TRBV6-3 to TRBJ1-4; D remains unclear. The CDR3 covers 15 residues. Trimming removed 1 base at V and 1 base at J, with 7 bases between. The germline gives CDR1 MNHEY, CDR2 SVGEGT. CDR3 in DNA: TGTGCCAGCAGTTACTACGGCGGAACTAATGAAAAACTGTTTTTT. Amino acids: CASSYYGGTNEKLFF.

The chain combines TRBV9 with TRBJ2-6, with a tentative D call TRBD1 (5 bases). V was cut by 2 bases and J by 0 bases, with 9 bases left in between. From germline, CDR1 is SGDLS and CDR2 YYNGEE. CDR3 length equals 16 residues. As DNA, the CDR3 is TGTGCCAGCAGCGTCGACAGAAGCTCTGGGGCCAACGTCCTGACTTTC. It codes for CASSVDRSSGANVLTF.

The chain uses TRBV7-9 and TRBJ2-3, with a tentative D call TRBD2 (5 bases). Germline V lookup: CDR1 SEHNR, CDR2 FQNEAQ (reference sequence). The ends were cut back, 4 bases at V and 2 bases at J, with 19 bases in the middle. This CDR3 is built from 17 residues. This CDR3 reads CASSSWRATHTTDTQYF. In DNA form, the CDR3 reads TGTGCCAGCAGCTCTTGGCGGGCGACACATACCACAGATACGCAGTATTTT.

CDR3 nucleotides: TGTGCCAGCAGAAAAACTAGCGGGAGGGCCTTGGACGGGGAGCTGTTTTTT. This codes for CASRKTSGRALDGELFF. The rearrangement links TRBV3-1 (or the pseudogene TRBV3-2) to TRBJ2-2; 13 bases are shared with TRBD2. CDR3 length: 17 residues. From germline, CDR1 is LGHDT and CDR2 YNNKEL (reference sequence). Losses at the gene ends were 6 bases for V and 7 bases for J; bases not matched to a gene: 11.